The source of this T cell receptor beta chain is a study of cytomegalovirus exposure and HLA in healthy donors. Across the whole study: Falling in the Caucasian-associated ancestry cluster were 81% of under 450 genotyped donors.

The primer mix had 60 Vbeta and 13 Jbeta primers. Here immunoSEQ multiplex PCR was the method, and the copy in TCRdb shows in-frame clones only, minus some. The table includes around 170,000 clones, less than 80% detected once. This CDR3 is built from 14 residues. The V end was cut by 3 bases, the J end by 3 bases, with 11 bases between. CDR1 is LNHDA and CDR2 is SQIVND in the germline V gene (reference sequence). Only one count was recorded for this clone. Its antigen remains unknown. Study findings and constraints: With later analysis, a missense DCLRE1C variant became linked to TCR beta V- and J-gene trimming. Reportedly, HLA-A and HLA-B alleles of most subjects were accurately predicted from TCR beta.

The origin of this receptor is a woman in her forties in good health and CMV-seronegative. Sequences were obtained from PBMCs. The gene calls are TRBV19 and TRBJ1-1; the D is unclear. CDR3 in amino acids: CASSMEGLHTEAFF. The DNA of the CDR3 is TGTGCCAGTAGTATGGAGGGTCTCCACACTGAAGCTTTCTTT.